This T cell receptor beta chain comes out of a study of regulatory T cells in long-lasting Graves disease. Library construction for TCR beta used iRepertoire HTBI primers and Arm-PCR of CDR3 regions. TCRdb passed the multiplex PCR reads through MiXCR, listing each CDR3 protein once. The sample shows approximately 540,000 distinct CDR3 sequences, 9.5% to 15% of them seen only once. This CDR3 comprises 15 residues. The junction had 5 bases not matched to a gene; V was cut back by 5 bases and J by 1 base. Stated time point: newly diagnosed GD, antithyroid drugs for less than 3 months. Researchers made the TCR library from RNA that was extracted from PBMCs. These data were also reused for a study on T cells in Graves' hyperthyroidism and ophthalmopathy.

This chain links TRBV12-3 or TRBV12-4 with TRBJ2-3; 8 nucleotides align to TRBD1. Sequencing used peripheral blood mononuclear cells (PBMCs), obtained at new diagnosis, from a patient treated with antithyroid drugs. This receptor was obtained from a woman in her twenties or thirties with Graves disease. CDR3 sequence reads: CASSPETGGTDTQYF. DNA for the CDR3: TGTGCCAGCAGTCCAGAGACAGGGGGCACAGATACGCAGTATTTT.